This TCR beta chain was retrieved from a study of T cell responses to AZD1222 COVID-19 vaccine. Whole-study context: Investigators merged groups given second doses at roughly 4 or roughly 12 weeks.

The CDR3 is 18 residues long. V was pared by 2 bases and J by 4 bases, with 21 bases between. Looked up from germline, CDR1 is MDHEN and CDR2 is SYDVKM. TCRdb's copy holds only in-frame clones and misses some; the assay was immunoSEQ multiplex PCR. The profile shows 150,000 or so clones, around 89% of them singletons. Study findings and constraints: Repertoire collection took place solely once the T cell response had peaked. Of spike-specific TCRs, nearly half reportedly target regions left unmutated in variants. Spike-specific TCR repertoires showed rising breadth and depth after two AZD1222 doses.

For this clone: Antigen: not known.

The TCR comes from an adult in good health. This rearrangement joins TRBV28 to TRBJ1-5; D remains unclear. Specimen: peripheral blood, collected on day 0 of AZD1222 vaccination. The CDR3, as DNA: TGTGCCAGCAGTTTACCAGGTCTCACCTCCCTTAAGAATCAGCCCCAGCATTTT. It encodes CASSLPGLTSLKNQPQHF.